This TCR beta chain stems from a study of T-cell memory formation after mild COVID-19. Study observations and caveats: Pre-infection memory held some responding clones, suggesting pre-existing cross-reactive T cells responded. Clones that got smaller from day 15 to 85 had even CD4/CD8, while clones growing later tipped toward CD4+.

This clonotype was picked up many times. As yet, its antigen is unknown. TCRdb processed the 5' RACE reads anew with MiXCR; each CDR3 protein has one entry. Of 120,000 to 150,000 distinct CDR3 sequences detected, under 7% appear once; the ten largest clones hold approximately 2%. Between the trimmed V and J ends, which lost 5 bases and 8 bases, there was a span of 15 bases. This CDR3 spans 13 amino acids. Germline V gene data show CDR1 as MNHEY and CDR2 as SMNVEV (reference sequence). The chain is built from TRBV27 and TRBJ2-5, with D perhaps being TRBD1 or TRBD2 (5 bases each). Sample: PBMCs or a T cell subset sorted from them (not recorded which). The receptor's source is an adult woman who had mild COVID-19 (a few samples of this study predate the infection). Cell type and time point are not known. The CDR3 here is CASSKGPPLTQYF. As DNA, the CDR3 is TGTGCCAGCAGTAAGGGACCCCCTTTAACCCAGTACTTC.